This T cell receptor beta chain was captured in a study of PD-L1 blockade in urothelial cancer. Study-level information: Each blood sample yielded a median of around 150,000 T cells.

Using immunoSEQ multiplex PCR, the repertoire was profiled, and TCRdb retains in-frame clones only, with some absent. This sample has some 45,000 clones, with around 84% found just once. V gave up 4 bases and J gave up 8 bases; unmatched junction bases: 8. The germline V gene has CDR1 SGHTA and CDR2 FQGNSA. This CDR3 has 14 residues. Regarding time point: pretreatment peripheral blood. The starting material was PBMCs, obtained around atezolizumab (anti-PD-L1) treatment. The chain joins TRBV7-2 to TRBJ1-2, with TRBD1 matching 9 bases. The receptor comes from a man aged 55 to 70 with urothelial cancer. The CDR3 DNA sequence: TGTGCCAGCAGCTCGGACAGGGGAAGAGGCGGCTACACCTTC. It is translated as CASSSDRGRGGYTF.